This entry lists 26 T cell receptor beta chains sequenced from one sample in a study of identical twins. One entry per CDR3 protein, called by TCRdb with MiXCR from the 5' RACE reads. Counted here are roughly 750,000 distinct CDR3 sequences, 21% occurring once; the ten biggest clones make up approximately 4.3%. In addition, the sample was reused for a study of T cells expressing NK-cell markers.

The sample comprised PBMCs. These receptors were taken from a woman between 18 and 29 years old in good health.

As DNA, the CDR3 is TGTGCCAGCAGCCAAGTGCCCAGGTATGGGCGGAGAGTCACAGATACGCAGTATTTT. Its translation: CASSQVPRYGRRVTDTQYF. V and J are TRBV4-2 and TRBJ2-3, with D unresolved. Germline values: CDR1 LGHNA, CDR2 YNFKEQ. This CDR3 contains 19 residues. Trimming shortened V by 1 base and J by 2 bases, and 22 bases separated the two germline ends.

This clonotype was detected ten times or more. The V gene is TRBV18, the J gene TRBJ2-3, with D unresolved. Germline loops: CDR1 KGHSH, CDR2 LQKENI. Deletions cut 6 bases from V and 2 bases from J, with 6 bases between. The CDR3 is made up of 12 amino acids. CDR3 DNA: TGTGCCAGCTCGCCCAACACAGATACGCAGTATTTT. It translates to CASSPNTDTQYF.

J is TRBJ2-2 and V is TRBV12-3 or TRBV12-4; 9 nucleotides line up with TRBD2. The CDR3 has 15 residues. After removal of 2 bases from V and 4 bases from J, the junction contained 2 bases not matched to a gene. The CDR3 sequence is CASSLRLAVTGELFF. The CDR3 bases are TGTGCCAGCAGTTTACGACTAGCGGTCACCGGGGAGCTGTTTTTT.

This clonotype was found a few times. The V gene is TRBV5-1, the J gene TRBJ2-1; TRBD1 is a possible D gene (6 bases). CDR3 length: 13 amino acids. Trimming left V 3 bases short and J 2 bases short, with 6 bases between. From germline, CDR1 is SGHRS and CDR2 YFSETQ. The CDR3 reads CASSWTAYNEQFF. The CDR3 DNA sequence: TGCGCCAGCAGCTGGACAGCCTACAATGAGCAGTTCTTC. Variable domain in full (rest from reference TRBV5-1 and TRBJ2-1): KAGVTQTPRYLIKTRGQQVTLSCSPISGHRSVSWYQQTPGQGLQFLFEYFSETQRNKGNFPGRFSGRQFSNSRSEMNVSTLELGDSALYLCASSWTAYNEQFFGPGTRLTVL.

This clonotype was counted a few times. This chain connects TRBV12-3 or TRBV12-4 to TRBJ1-2; D is undetermined. The V and J ends lost 5 bases and 7 bases respectively, with 14 bases between them. This CDR3 spans 13 amino acids. CDR3 sequence reads: CASSPVPRGGYTF. CDR3 in DNA: TGTGCCAGCAGTCCTGTCCCCAGAGGTGGCTACACCTTC.

The chain links TRBV6-5 to TRBJ1-1; tentatively, D is TRBD1 (5 bases). The CDR3 consists of 12 residues. Germline V gene lookup returns CDR1 MNHEY and CDR2 SVGAGI. V was cut by 4 bases and J by 10 bases, with 13 bases left in between. CDR3 nucleotides: TGTGCCAGCAGTTCCCCGGGGCGGGGAGCTTTCTTT. Amino acids: CASSSPGRGAFF.

This clonotype was seen only a few times. The chain uses TRBV6-1 and TRBJ2-5, with 10 positions matching TRBD1. The J segment lost 3 bases and the V segment lost 5 bases, leaving 6 bases of the junction unmatched. This CDR3 comprises 15 residues. Germline V CDR1 and CDR2: MNHNS, SASEGT. The CDR3 region has the DNA TGTGCCAGCAGTCTCAGAGGGACAGGGGAAGAGACCCAGTACTTC. Its protein is CASSLRGTGEETQYF.

This clonotype came up many times. DNA of the CDR3: TGTGCCAGCAGCTTAGGGGTAGCTTACTACGAGCAGTACTTC. Translation: CASSLGVAYYEQYF. The chain joins TRBV7-8 to TRBJ2-7; D gene unclear. V was pared by 1 base and J by 3 bases, with 10 bases between. Germline CDR1 and CDR2: SGHVS and FQNEAQ. The CDR3 covers 14 residues.

This clonotype was found many times. The J gene is TRBJ2-7, the V gene TRBV6-1; 10 nucleotides line up with TRBD1. CDR1 is MNHNS and CDR2 is SASEGT in the germline V gene. V gave up 6 bases and J gave up 1 base; unmatched junction bases: 6. The CDR3 loop spans 15 amino acids. CDR3 in amino acids: CASSRPGQGSYEQYF. The CDR3 DNA sequence: TGTGCCAGCAGCCGCCCGGGACAGGGGTCCTACGAGCAGTACTTC.

This chain connects TRBV27 to TRBJ2-7; D not resolved. CDR1 and CDR2 from the germline V gene are MNHEY and SMNVEV (reference sequence). The length of the CDR3 is 12 residues. Between the trimmed V and J ends, which lost 8 bases and 5 bases, there was a span of 13 bases. The CDR3 coding sequence is TGTGCCAGCTCTGGGATTCCCGACGAGCAGTACTTC. The encoded protein is CASSGIPDEQYF.

This clonotype was detected a few times. The V and J genes are TRBV20-1 and TRBJ1-1, with D possibly matching TRBD1 (6 bases). The germline V gene has CDR1 DFQATT and CDR2 SNEGSKA (reference sequence). V gave up 4 bases and J gave up 6 bases, with 9 bases separating them. The CDR3 extends over 11 amino acids. CDR3 sequence reads: CSANRAAEAFF. CDR3 in DNA: TGCAGTGCTAACAGGGCGGCTGAAGCTTTCTTT.

The chain joins TRBV6-5 to TRBJ2-1, with no clear D. V was cut by 5 bases and J by 8 bases, with 13 bases left in between. Germline lookup yields CDR1 MNHEY and CDR2 SVGAGI. The CDR3 is 13 residues long. CDR3 amino acids: CASSIPCRDEQFF. Written as DNA, the CDR3 is TGTGCCAGCAGTATACCCTGCCGAGATGAGCAGTTCTTC.

The chain recombines TRBV6-2 or TRBV6-3 with TRBJ1-6; TRBD1 is a possible D gene (5 bases). The germline gives CDR1 MNHEY, CDR2 SVGEGT. The CDR3 runs 13 residues. V was trimmed by 7 bases and J by 9 bases, leaving 13 bases between them. DNA for the CDR3: TGTGCCAGCACCCAAGTGGGGGTTTCACCCCTCCACTTT. Translation gives CASTQVGVSPLHF.

V usage is TRBV6-2 or TRBV6-3 and J usage is TRBJ2-1; the D call may be TRBD1 or TRBD2 (5 bases each). Trimming took off 10 bases at V and 7 bases at J, with 14 bases between the two ends. Per germline, CDR1 MNHEY and CDR2 SVGEGT. CDR3 size: 12 residues. The DNA for the CDR3 is TGTGCCACTTCCTTGAGGGGAAATGAGCAGTTCTTC. This codes for CATSLRGNEQFF.

The V gene is TRBV27, the J gene TRBJ2-3, with 8 bases that match TRBD2. CDR3 length: 14 residues. The germline V gene has CDR1 MNHEY and CDR2 SMNVEV (reference sequence). The trim removed 7 bases at V and 1 base at J, leaving 4 bases unmatched. The CDR3 here is CASNTGGGTDTQYF. CDR3 sequence (DNA): TGTGCCAGCAACACGGGGGGGGGCACAGATACGCAGTATTTT.

This clonotype came up a few times. The V and J genes are TRBV7-9 and TRBJ2-5; 10 bases align to TRBD2. V lost 4 bases, J lost 2 bases, and 4 bases stayed unmatched. Germline lookup yields CDR1 SEHNR and CDR2 FQNEAQ (reference sequence). CDR3 size: 15 residues. CDR3 bases: TGTGCCAGCAGCTCCGGGACTAGCGAACAAGAGACCCAGTACTTC. Its protein product is CASSSGTSEQETQYF.

This clonotype turned up a few times. V and J are TRBV5-1 and TRBJ2-3; 9 bases are a match to TRBD2. Trimming removed 6 bases from V and 0 bases from J; junction bases left unmatched: 2. This CDR3 region has 14 residues. The V gene's germline CDR1 is SGHRS and CDR2 YFSETQ. The CDR3 loop reads CASNAGGSTDTQYF. The CDR3 nucleotides are TGCGCCAGCAATGCGGGGGGGAGCACAGATACGCAGTATTTT.

V is TRBV10-3 and J is TRBJ2-6; D gene uncertain. The CDR3 is made up of 17 amino acids. CDR1 and CDR2 from the germline V gene are ENHRY and SYGVKD. The V end was cut by 0 bases, the J end by 1 base, with 10 bases between. CDR3: CAISESNSRSGANVLTF. DNA for the CDR3: TGTGCCATCAGTGAGTCGAACAGTAGGTCTGGGGCCAACGTCCTGACTTTC.

This clonotype was observed a handful of times. The chain couples TRBV20-1 to TRBJ1-4; 7 positions agree with TRBD1. Trimming took 5 bases from V and 5 from J; bases not matched to a gene: 2. Germline CDR1 reads DFQATT; CDR2 reads SNEGSKA (reference sequence). The CDR3 runs to 12 residues. The CDR3 DNA follows: TGCAGTGCTGTACAGGGGAATGAAAAACTGTTTTTT. It specifies CSAVQGNEKLFF.

This clonotype was seen ten or more times. The chain is built from TRBV6-5 and TRBJ1-1, with TRBD1 matching over 9 bases. The CDR3 extends over 17 amino acids. In germline, CDR1 is MNHEY, CDR2 SVGAGI. V lost 6 bases to trimming and J lost 0 bases; unmatched junction nucleotides: 11. The CDR3, as DNA: TGTGCCAGCAGCCTACTCGGGGGACAGGGTTTGAACACTGAAGCTTTCTTT. Its translation: CASSLLGGQGLNTEAFF.

In this sample, this clonotype turned up a few times. The chain has TRBV20-1 and TRBJ1-3; 7 positions agree with TRBD1. CDR3 size: 14 residues. The germline CDR1 and CDR2 sequences are DFQATT and SNEGSKA (reference sequence). V gave up 5 bases and J gave up 4 bases; unmatched junction bases: 8. The CDR3 reads CSASQGDYGNTIYF. CDR3 in DNA: TGCAGTGCTTCTCAGGGGGACTACGGAAACACCATATATTTT.

With regard to this clonotype: An end of the junction differs from the germline gene, which may be a read error. This chain connects TRBV6-2 or TRBV6-3 to TRBJ2-7, with unresolved D. The CDR3 runs 14 residues. Germline V gene data show CDR1 as MNHEY and CDR2 as SVGEGT. The CDR3 DNA reads as TGTGCCAGCAGTAAATACCGGACCGCCGGGCAGTTGCACTTC. Protein: CASSKYRTAGQLHF.

The chain is built from TRBV12-3 or TRBV12-4 and TRBJ2-7; the match to TRBD2 covers 7 bases. This CDR3 is built from 14 residues. Trimming at V came to 7 bases and at J to 0 bases, leaving 6 bases not matched to a gene. DNA for the CDR3: TGTGCCAGCAACTTTGGCGGGAGCTCCTACGAGCAGTACTTC. This translates into CASNFGGSSYEQYF.

In its sample, this clonotype was seen once. The chain carries TRBV12-2 and TRBJ2-5; TRBD2 reflects the table's D call only, with no check against the DNA. TRBV12-2 is given as a pseudogene. The CDR3 contains 16 residues. The CDR3 sequence is CASRPLAGGSQETQYF. The CDR3 DNA reads TGTGCAAGTCGACCTCTAGCGGGGGGGAGCCAAGAGACCCAGTACTTC.

This clonotype came up a few times. The chain recombines TRBV20-1 with TRBJ2-3; D is unclear. V was trimmed by 3 bases and J by 0 bases, leaving 13 bases between them. Germline V gene data show CDR1 as DFQATT and CDR2 as SNEGSKA (reference sequence). The CDR3 spans 15 residues. As DNA, the CDR3 is TGCAGTGCTAGGGCGCTCGGGTCTAGCACAGATACGCAGTATTTT. Translating gives CSARALGSSTDTQYF.

This clonotype was detected many times. The J gene is TRBJ2-1, the V gene TRBV28; 7 nucleotides agree with TRBD1. V gave up 9 bases and J gave up 3 bases; unmatched junction bases: 11. Germline CDR1 reads MDHEN; CDR2 reads SYDVKM. This CDR3 contains 15 residues. The CDR3 coding sequence is TGTGCCAGTCCTCTTCAGGGGGACCTCTACAATGAGCAGTTCTTC. Its translation: CASPLQGDLYNEQFF.